The 15 T cell receptor beta chains below come from one sample, sequenced in a study of T cells after yellow fever vaccination. One entry per CDR3 protein results from TCRdb running MiXCR on the 5' RACE reads. Of 300,000 to 450,000 distinct CDR3 sequences detected, roughly 8.6% appear once; the ten largest clones hold 15% to 20%. The specimen comprised PBMCs, sampled 35 to 50 days after the first yellow fever vaccination. Receptors originate from a man aged 18 to 29 who received the YFV17D yellow fever vaccine.

V and J are TRBV7-2 and TRBJ2-3; D ambiguous. The germline CDR1 and CDR2 sequences are SGHTA and FQGNSA. There are 15 residues in the CDR3. Between the trimmed V and J ends, which lost 5 bases and 2 bases, there was a span of 14 bases. The CDR3 coding sequence is TGTGCCAGCAGCACCGCCGGTGGAAACACAGATACGCAGTATTTT. Amino acids: CASSTAGGNTDTQYF.

V gene TRBV12-5 combines with J gene TRBJ1-2; D is uncertain. V was cut by 9 bases and J by 1 base, with 9 bases left in between. CDR3 length: 12 residues. CDR1 is LGHNT, CDR2 FRNRAP, per germline. CDR3 loop: CASCLVNYGYTF. DNA of the CDR3: TGTGCTAGCTGCCTCGTTAACTATGGCTACACCTTC.

The V gene is TRBV7-2, the J gene TRBJ2-7; D not certain. V was cut by 0 bases and J by 3 bases, with 6 bases left in between. The germline V gene encodes CDR1 SGHTA and CDR2 FQGNSA. The CDR3 sequence is 13 residues long. The CDR3 sequence is CASSLADRYEQYF. The CDR3 nucleotides read TGTGCCAGCAGCTTAGCGGACCGCTACGAGCAGTACTTC.

This clonotype was found a few times. The chain employs TRBV7-2 and TRBJ1-1, with 7 bases identical to TRBD1. Germline-derived CDR1 and CDR2 are SGHTA and FQGNSA. The length of the CDR3 is 14 residues. V gave up 1 base and J gave up 7 bases; unmatched junction bases: 6. CDR3 loop: CASSLVGTEGEAFF. DNA for the CDR3: TGTGCCAGCAGCTTAGTCGGGACAGAGGGTGAAGCTTTCTTT.

In its sample, this clonotype was seen a few times. The chain couples TRBV18 to TRBJ2-1; possibly TRBD1 for D (6 bases). Germline loops: CDR1 KGHSH, CDR2 LQKENI. V lost 0 bases, J lost 2 bases, and 11 bases lay in between. CDR3 size: 16 residues. The CDR3 here is CASSPPGDRTYNEQFF. The CDR3 DNA follows: TGTGCCAGCTCACCACCGGGAGACAGGACCTACAATGAGCAGTTCTTC.

This clonotype turned up a few times. Here the CDR3 DNA reads TGTGCCAGCAGCTTGCTGGAGGCGTCTGTGACCCAGTACTTC. Translating it yields CASSLLEASVTQYF. The chain joins TRBV5-6 to TRBJ2-5; D may be TRBD2 (5 bases). CDR1 and CDR2 from the germline V gene are SGHDT and YYEEEE. The V gene lost 1 base and the J gene lost 7 bases, with 14 bases spanning the gap. The CDR3 covers 14 residues.

In its sample, this clonotype was seen many times. This chain connects TRBV20-1 to TRBJ2-2; no clear D. The germline V and J ends were trimmed by 3 bases and 2 bases, with 7 bases remaining between them. Germline CDR1 reads DFQATT; CDR2 reads SNEGSKA (reference sequence). The CDR3 runs 13 residues. As DNA, the CDR3 is TGCAGTGCTAGGGGAATTAACACCGGGGAGCTGTTTTTT. This sequence encodes CSARGINTGELFF.

This chain connects TRBV15 to TRBJ1-1; the D gene is possibly TRBD1 (6 bases). This CDR3 has 15 amino acids. In germline, CDR1 is LNHNV, CDR2 YYDKDF (reference sequence). Trimming shortened V by 5 bases and J by 6 bases, and 19 bases separated the two germline ends. The CDR3 loop reads CATSSRTGTEAEAFF. The CDR3, as DNA: TGTGCCACCAGCTCGAGAACAGGGACTGAGGCTGAAGCTTTCTTT. Filled out from reference TRBV15 and TRBJ1-1, the complete variable domain reads DAMVIQNPRYQVTQFGKPVTLSCSQTLNHNVMYWYQQKSSQAPKLLFHYYDKDFNNEADTPDNFQSRRPNTSFCFLDIRSPGLGDTAMYLCATSSRTGTEAEAFFGQGTRLTVV.

This clonotype occurred a few times. The chain combines TRBV3-1 with TRBJ1-2; 7 positions match TRBD1. There are 17 residues in the CDR3. J gave up 2 bases and V 1 base, and 10 bases lay outside the gene matches. Looked up from germline, CDR1 is LGHDT and CDR2 is YNNKEL (reference sequence). The CDR3 DNA reads as TGTGCCAGCAGCCAAGGGACGACAGGGCTGTGGAACTATGGCTACACCTTC. Its protein product is CASSQGTTGLWNYGYTF.

Note on this clonotype: The junction and the germline gene differ at one end; a read error may be behind it. The chain joins TRBV7-2 to TRBJ1-4; the D gene is possibly TRBD1 (5 bases). The CDR3 runs 17 residues. Germline CDR1 and CDR2: SGHTA and FQGNSA. The CDR3 loop is CDSSLGMGGSSNEKLFF. CDR3 nucleotide sequence: TGTGACAGCAGCTTAGGGATGGGGGGTTCGTCTAATGAAAAACTGTTTTTT.

This chain links TRBV6-5 with TRBJ2-7; 8 bases line up with TRBD1. Per the germline V gene, CDR1 is MNHEY and CDR2 is SVGAGI. The CDR3 sequence is 18 residues long. The V gene end was trimmed by 0 bases and the J gene end by 0 bases; junction bases not matched to a gene: 10. CDR3 DNA sequence: TGTGCCAGCAGTTACTCACACACCGGGACAGGTCGCTCCTACGAGCAGTACTTC. Protein: CASSYSHTGTGRSYEQYF.

In the case of this clonotype: The junction does not match germline at one end; this may be a read error. The CDR3 sequence: CASSYTRGHSNQHQHF. CDR3 DNA: TGTGCCAGCAGTTACACAAGGGGGCATAGCAATCAGCACCAGCATTTT. V and J are TRBV6-2 or TRBV6-3 and TRBJ1-5, with TRBD1 identical over 7 bases. Per germline, CDR1 MNHEY and CDR2 SVGEGT. The CDR3 totals 16 residues.

V and J are TRBV6-2 or TRBV6-3 and TRBJ2-3; D uncertain. The CDR3 is made up of 14 amino acids. The V gene lost 2 bases and the J gene lost 4 bases, with 10 bases spanning the gap. From germline, CDR1 is MNHEY and CDR2 SVGEGT. The CDR3 loop is CASSYVTLADTQYF. Written as DNA, the CDR3 is TGTGCCAGCAGTTACGTGACCTTGGCAGATACGCAGTATTTT.

This rearrangement joins TRBV12-3 or TRBV12-4 to TRBJ1-2; 10 nucleotides line up with TRBD1. The CDR3 runs 14 residues. J was trimmed by 8 bases and V by 7 bases; bases with no gene match: 10. The CDR3 protein is CASIPGQGFDGYTF. The CDR3 nucleotides are TGTGCCAGCATACCGGGACAGGGGTTTGACGGCTACACCTTC.

This clonotype turned up a few times. V gene TRBV7-9 combines with J gene TRBJ1-2; tentatively, D is TRBD1 (5 bases). The CDR3 contains 16 residues. V was pared by 2 bases and J by 3 bases, with 16 bases between. Germline V CDR1 and CDR2: SEHNR, FQNEAQ (reference sequence). The CDR3 DNA reads as TGTGCCAGCAGCTTAAAGCCTCGCAGGGAGGACTATGGCTACACCTTC. Protein product: CASSLKPRREDYGYTF.